The clone carrying this T cell receptor beta chain has a single count. Its cognate antigen is unknown. With the Oncomine TCR Beta short-read assay, DNA from cultured CD4+ T cells was sequenced. TCRdb itself ran the PCR reads through MiXCR, one entry per CDR3 protein. The sample holds approximately 11,000 distinct CDR3 sequences; 50% to 60% are singletons and the top ten take around 20%. Treatment described: 10-day PBMC culture with coronavirus spike peptide pools or control peptides (ViraFEST assay). From the approximately 10-day cultures, CD4+ T cells were isolated by negative selection. The source of the sample is a study of vaccination and CD4 T cells after COVID-19. As for the study in general: All convalescent patients were nasal swab PCR positive for SARS-CoV-2; several had mild and one severe disease.

Study-wide findings and caveats: Researchers looked at relatively few convalescent patients and had no early post-infection timepoints.

This CDR3 has 13 residues. Germline V gene data show CDR1 as KGHDR and CDR2 as SFDVKD. The junction had 4 bases not matched to a gene; V was cut back by 9 bases and J by 0 bases. Sequencing was performed on CD4+ T cells from blood, cultured in vitro. J is TRBJ2-7 and V is TRBV24-1; 7 bases match TRBD1. This clonotype originated in a human donor who had recovered from COVID-19. CDR3 DNA: TGTGCCACCCGGGACAGCGGCTCCTACGAGCAGTACTTC. Encoded protein: CATRDSGSYEQYF.